This TCR beta chain was sequenced in a study of blood T cell repertoires in COVID-19. Assay used: immunoSEQ multiplex PCR; TCRdb lists only in-frame clones, some missing. Of about 440,000 clones in the sample, 75% to 90% are singletons; the top ten hold roughly 4%. This sequence was found in a woman in her twenties or thirties with acute or convalescent COVID-19. Sequenced sample: peripheral blood.

The CDR3 DNA follows: TGCGCCAGCAGCTACCTTAGCGGGGACCCCACCGGGGAGCTGTTTTTT. It is translated as CASSYLSGDPTGELFF. This chain uses TRBV5-1 with TRBJ2-2; 8 bases are shared with TRBD2. Trimming at V came to 3 bases and at J to 4 bases, leaving 8 bases not matched to a gene. The CDR3 covers 16 residues. Germline V gives CDR1 SGHRS, CDR2 YFSETQ. The variable domain in full, completed from reference TRBV5-1 and TRBJ2-2, reads KAGVTQTPRYLIKTRGQQVTLSCSPISGHRSVSWYQQTPGQGLQFLFEYFSETQRNKGNFPGRFSGRQFSNSRSEMNVSTLELGDSALYLCASSYLSGDPTGELFFGEGSRLTVL.